One TCR beta chain is described in this entry. No antigen is known for it. Per-nucleotide qualities are absent, and no much larger clonotype sits a single base away. The method behind the library was PCR. TCR sequencing of DNA from cultured CD4+ T cells used the Oncomine TCR Beta short-read assay at the Johns Hopkins FTIC core. The QIAamp micro DNA kit was used to extract genomic DNA from the cultured CD4+ T cells. Oncomine TCR Beta libraries from cultured CD4+ T cells were pooled using unique dual indexes and sequenced on an Illumina iSeq 100. Turning to the authors' computational methods: Non-productive sequences were removed, and CDR3s not starting with C, not ending with F or W, or shorter than 7 amino acids were discarded. Antigen-specific clonotypes were identified with the MANAFEST web application by comparing peptide-stimulated wells with reference and other culture wells. To be called positive, a clone needed an FDR below 0.05, an odds ratio above 5, and a productive frequency above 0.1% in at least two of three replicate wells. Cross-reactive clonotypes were defined as significantly expanded in both SARS-CoV-2 spike wells and at least one common cold coronavirus spike condition. Using R version 3.6.1, CDR3 homology was evaluated through Levenshtein distances (stringdist) along with unrooted phylogenetic trees (ape). TCRdb cleaned the public reads at Q25 with fastp, built clones with MiXCR and kept in-frame beta chains. Rows with a matching CDR3 protein are joined into one entry that keeps the most common DNA and genes. For this entry, the V and J calls and clone size follow TCRdb and not the study's own pipeline. The table for this sample lists over 10,000 distinct CDR3 sequences; less than 70% of them were counted only once. The top ten clonotypes cover 15% to 20% of the sample.

The entry originates in a study of vaccination and CD4 T cells after COVID-19 (dated by TCRdb to between 2021 and 2022). About the investigation overall: Convalescent patients had a positive SARS-CoV-2 result on nasal swab PCR, and of these patients, 8 or 9 had mild disease and one had severe disease. The convalescent cohort included six males and four females, with two Hispanic individuals, seven Caucasians, two Asians and one multiracial person. Each participant got two doses of either the Pfizer-BioNTech BNT162b2 vaccine (n=8) or the Moderna mRNA-1273 vaccine (n=2). Post-COVID blood samples from convalescent patients were collected a median of around 100 days after diagnosis, with a range of roughly 30 to 161 days. Post-vaccine blood samples were collected a median of approximately 77 days after the second vaccine dose, ranging from roughly 12 to 241 days. Culture stimuli were overlapping spike peptide pools from SARS-CoV-2 and from the common cold coronaviruses HCoV-NL63, HCoV-OC43 and HCoV-229E. Control cultures received a CEFX viral epitope pool as the positive control, an HIV-1 Nef peptide pool as the negative control, or no peptide. In 9 to 11 COVID-19 convalescent patients and a handful of infection-naive healthy vaccine recipients, researchers compared the spike-specific CD4+ TCR repertoire from before mRNA vaccination with the repertoire from after.

The CDR3 has 11 amino acids, counting the end cysteine and phenylalanine. Only CDR3 DNA remains: 33 bases, in frame from the first base. The paper's findings and limits, for the study overall: The median count of SARS-CoV-2-reactive clonotypes went up from around 21 after infection to approximately 40 after vaccination, although the change was not significant. Only a relatively small number of convalescent patients were included in the study, and early timepoints following natural infection were not analyzed. Among convalescent patients, a median about 86% of the SARS-CoV-2-reactive clones seen after vaccination appeared only after vaccination, which suggests priming specific to the vaccine. In convalescent patients, nearly all vaccine-specific clones (304 of 307) were found to be mono-reactive for SARS-CoV-2 spike rather than cross-reactive with common cold coronaviruses.

In light of the paper, this sample's treatment or condition label describes: roughly 10-day PBMC culture with coronavirus spike peptide pools or control peptides (ViraFEST assay). The ViraFEST assay, used in the study, expanded antigen-specific T cells with peptide pools and then identified the expanded clonotypes through TCR sequencing. Positive SARS-CoV-2 PCR tests in the convalescent patients dated from March to December 2020, before Alpha, Beta and Delta variants emerged in the United States. Over 1.5 million PBMCs per well were cultured in IMDM with roughly 5% human AB serum and 7.5 to 10 IU/ml IL-2, plus 10 ug/ml peptide pools. Half of the culture medium was replaced with fresh IL-2-containing medium on days 3 and 7. Once the cells had been in culture for around ten days, the EasySep CD4+ T cell isolation kit was used to isolate CD4+ T cells by negative selection. PBMCs were separated from whole blood using Ficoll-Paque Plus gradient centrifugation and then either used fresh or cryopreserved at -140C. Culture conditions were generally each tested in triplicate wells.

The receptor was isolated from a human donor who had recovered from COVID-19. The chain is encoded by TRBV21-1 joined to TRBJ2-5. TRBV21-1 is a pseudogene locus. The sequencing sample was made of CD4+ T cells from blood, cultured in vitro. DNA sequence: TGTGCCAGCAGTTTAGGGGAGACCCAGTACTTC. Translated, this is CASSLGETQYF.